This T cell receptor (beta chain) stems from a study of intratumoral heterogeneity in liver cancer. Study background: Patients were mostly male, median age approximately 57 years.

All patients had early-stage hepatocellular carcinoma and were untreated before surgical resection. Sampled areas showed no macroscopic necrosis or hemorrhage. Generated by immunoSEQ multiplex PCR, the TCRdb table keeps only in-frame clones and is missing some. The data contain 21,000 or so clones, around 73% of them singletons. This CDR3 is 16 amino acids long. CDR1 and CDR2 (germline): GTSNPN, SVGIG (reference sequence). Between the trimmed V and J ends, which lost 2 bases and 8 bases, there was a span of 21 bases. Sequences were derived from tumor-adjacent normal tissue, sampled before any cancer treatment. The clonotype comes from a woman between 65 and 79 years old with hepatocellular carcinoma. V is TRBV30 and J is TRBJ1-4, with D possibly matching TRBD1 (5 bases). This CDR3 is CAWSSKGPGVWEKLFF. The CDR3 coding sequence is TGTGCCTGGAGTTCGAAAGGACCGGGGGTATGGGAAAAACTGTTTTTT.